This T cell receptor (beta chain) was sequenced in a study of T cell changes during pregnancy in multiple sclerosis. This CDR3 has 14 residues. V lost 0 bases and J 7 bases, leaving 9 bases between the germline ends. Germline V CDR1 and CDR2: MNHEY, SVGAGI. Sequencing used immunoSEQ multiplex PCR; TCRdb keeps in-frame clones, though not all of them. The sample includes 30,000 to 35,000 clones, nearly 90% of them seen just once. The receptor comes from a female donor in good health, enrolled as a control in a pregnancy study. Specimen: CD4+ T cells from peripheral blood mononuclear cells, collected in the third trimester of pregnancy. The chain is built from TRBV6-5 and TRBJ2-2, with D perhaps matching TRBD1 (6 bases). Here the CDR3 DNA reads TGTGCCAGCAGTTACTCGAGGGGGATCGGGGAGCTGTTTTTT. Translating it yields CASSYSRGIGELFF.